A single sample gave rise to the 8 T cell receptor beta chains below, sequenced in a study of T cells after yellow fever vaccination. TCRdb passed the 5' RACE reads through MiXCR, listing each CDR3 protein once. This sample has 150,000 to 200,000 distinct CDR3 sequences, with 11% found just once. The sample consisted of CD8+ T cells sorted from PBMCs, taken 15 days after the yellow fever booster vaccination. All receptors derive from a man aged 18 to 29 who received the YFV17D yellow fever vaccine.

The gene calls are TRBV24-1 and TRBJ2-3, with D possibly TRBD2 on 5 matching bases. Deletions cut 3 bases from V and 0 bases from J, with 12 bases between. There are 16 residues in the CDR3. Germline CDR1 KGHDR, CDR2 SFDVKD. The CDR3 sequence: CATSDPAAASTDTQYF. DNA for the CDR3: TGTGCCACCAGTGATCCTGCAGCGGCCAGCACAGATACGCAGTATTTT.

The V gene is TRBV7-9, the J gene TRBJ2-1; 7 nucleotides line up with TRBD2. CDR3 length: 17 amino acids. In germline, CDR1 is SEHNR, CDR2 FQNEAQ (reference sequence). Losses at the gene ends were 4 bases for V and 2 bases for J; bases not matched to a gene: 11. The CDR3 DNA sequence: TGTGCCAGCAGCTCTAACCTCCGCGGGAGTACCTACAATGAGCAGTTCTTC. Amino acids: CASSSNLRGSTYNEQFF. Together with reference TRBV7-9 and TRBJ2-1, the CDR3 gives the full variable domain: DTGVSQNPRHKITKRGQNVTFRCDPISEHNRLYWYRQTLGQGPEFLTYFQNEAQLEKSRLLSDRFSAERPKGSFSTLEIQRTEQGDSAMYLCASSSNLRGSTYNEQFFGPGTRLTVL.

This clonotype has just a few counts. J is TRBJ1-4 and V is TRBV4-2, with unresolved D. Trimming cost V 7 bases and J 8 bases, with 17 bases left between them. This CDR3 has 14 amino acids. Germline V gene sequence: CDR1 LGHNA, CDR2 YNFKEQ. The CDR3 loop is CASNSGMGKEKLFF. CDR3 DNA: TGTGCCAGCAATTCGGGTATGGGAAAGGAAAAACTGTTTTTT.

This sequence joins TRBV5-6 and TRBJ2-1, with a tentative D call TRBD2 (5 bases). Germline assignment: CDR1 SGHDT and CDR2 YYEEEE. The V end was cut by 1 base, the J end by 2 bases, with 10 bases between. This CDR3 region has 15 residues. In nucleotides, the CDR3 is TGTGCCAGCAGCTTGAGGACTGGGACCTACAATGAGCAGTTCTTC. It is translated as CASSLRTGTYNEQFF. Using reference TRBV5-6 and TRBJ2-1 for the parts outside the CDR3, the full variable domain is DAGVTQSPTHLIKTRGQQVTLRCSPKSGHDTVSWYQQALGQGPQFIFQYYEEEERQRGNFPDRFSGHQFPNYSSELNVNALLLGDSALYLCASSLRTGTYNEQFFGPGTRLTVL.

There are a few counts of this clonotype. The chain recombines TRBV4-1 with TRBJ2-1, with 12 bases matching TRBD2. Per germline, CDR1 MGHRA and CDR2 YSYEKL. V trimming: 5 bases; J trimming: 4 bases; junction bases outside the gene matches: 6. The CDR3 spans 16 residues. CDR3 region: CASSTRLAGEYNEQFF. The CDR3 region has the DNA TGCGCCAGCAGCACCCGACTAGCGGGGGAATACAATGAGCAGTTCTTC.

This clonotype has just a few counts. The genes are TRBV5-1 and TRBJ2-7, with D possibly TRBD1 on 6 matching bases. The CDR3 loop spans 14 amino acids. Germline V lookup: CDR1 SGHRS, CDR2 YFSETQ. V was trimmed by 5 bases and J by 2 bases, leaving 14 bases between them. CDR3 in DNA: TGCGCCAGCAGACTTGGACAGCAGACCTACGAGCAGTACTTC. Its translation: CASRLGQQTYEQYF.

In this sample, this clonotype turned up a few times. The chain combines TRBV5-1 with TRBJ1-6; tentatively, D is TRBD1 (6 bases). The CDR3 runs to 18 residues. Trimming took 5 bases from V and 1 from J, leaving 19 bases between them. Germline loops: CDR1 SGHRS, CDR2 YFSETQ. Written as DNA, the CDR3 is TGCGCCAGCAGTCGGACGGGGGCAGTAGGTTCCTATAATTCACCCCTCCACTTT. This sequence encodes CASSRTGAVGSYNSPLHF.

The chain carries TRBV7-9 and TRBJ2-4; D may be TRBD1 or TRBD2 (6 bases each). Between the trimmed V and J ends, which lost 10 bases and 5 bases, there was a span of 15 bases. Looked up from germline, CDR1 is SEHNR and CDR2 is FQNEAQ (reference sequence). The CDR3 sequence is 13 residues long. Written as DNA, the CDR3 is TGTGCCACCGTACAGGGAGGAGAAAACATTCAGTACTTC. Translating it yields CATVQGGENIQYF.